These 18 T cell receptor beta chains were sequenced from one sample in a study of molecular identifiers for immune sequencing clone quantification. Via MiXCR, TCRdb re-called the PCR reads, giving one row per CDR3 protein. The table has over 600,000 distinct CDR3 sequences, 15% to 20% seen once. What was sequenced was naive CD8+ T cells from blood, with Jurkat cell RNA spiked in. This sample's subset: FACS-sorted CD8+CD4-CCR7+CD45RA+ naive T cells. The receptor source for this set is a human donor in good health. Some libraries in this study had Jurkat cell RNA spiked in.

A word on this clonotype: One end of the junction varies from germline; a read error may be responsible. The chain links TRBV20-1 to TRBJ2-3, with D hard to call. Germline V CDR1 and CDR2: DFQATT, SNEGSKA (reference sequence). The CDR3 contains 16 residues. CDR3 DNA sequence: TGCAGTGCCTCCAAGTCCACGGCGACCTACACGGATACGCTGTATTTT. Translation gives CSASKSTATYTDTLYF.

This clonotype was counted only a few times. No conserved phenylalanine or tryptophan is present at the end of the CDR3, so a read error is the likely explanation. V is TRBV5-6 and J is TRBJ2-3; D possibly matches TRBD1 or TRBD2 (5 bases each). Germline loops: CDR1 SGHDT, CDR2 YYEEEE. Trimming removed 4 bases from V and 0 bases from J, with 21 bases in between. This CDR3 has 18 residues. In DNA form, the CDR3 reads TGTGCCAGCAGCGGGTTAGGGGAGTGGGGAATTAGCACAGATACGCAGTATCTT. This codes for CASSGLGEWGISTDTQYL.

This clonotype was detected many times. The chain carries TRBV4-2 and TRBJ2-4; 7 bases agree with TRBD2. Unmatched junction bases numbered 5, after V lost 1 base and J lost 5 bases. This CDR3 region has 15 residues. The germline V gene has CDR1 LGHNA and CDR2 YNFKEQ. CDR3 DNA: TGTGCCAGCAGCCAAGGGACGGGGGGTCAAAACATTCAGTACTTC. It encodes CASSQGTGGQNIQYF.

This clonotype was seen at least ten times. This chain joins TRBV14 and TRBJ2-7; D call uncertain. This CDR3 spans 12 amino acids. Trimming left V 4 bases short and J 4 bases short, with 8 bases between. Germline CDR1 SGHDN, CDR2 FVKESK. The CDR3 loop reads CASSPDVYEQYF. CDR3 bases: TGTGCCAGCAGCCCCGACGTGTACGAGCAGTACTTC.

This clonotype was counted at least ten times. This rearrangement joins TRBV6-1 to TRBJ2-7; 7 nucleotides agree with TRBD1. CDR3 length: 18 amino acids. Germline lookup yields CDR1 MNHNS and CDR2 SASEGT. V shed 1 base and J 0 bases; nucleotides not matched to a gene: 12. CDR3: CASSEGTGALRYSYEQYF. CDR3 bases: TGTGCCAGCAGTGAAGGGACAGGCGCCCTGAGATACTCCTACGAGCAGTACTTC.

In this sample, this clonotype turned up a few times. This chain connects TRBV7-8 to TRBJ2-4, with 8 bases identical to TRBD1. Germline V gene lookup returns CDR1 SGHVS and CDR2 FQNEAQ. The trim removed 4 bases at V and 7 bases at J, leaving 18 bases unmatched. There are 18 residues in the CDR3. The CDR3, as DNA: TGTGCCAGCAGCTCACAGGGTGGACAGGGATACGTTCCGAACATTCAGTACTTC. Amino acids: CASSSQGGQGYVPNIQYF.

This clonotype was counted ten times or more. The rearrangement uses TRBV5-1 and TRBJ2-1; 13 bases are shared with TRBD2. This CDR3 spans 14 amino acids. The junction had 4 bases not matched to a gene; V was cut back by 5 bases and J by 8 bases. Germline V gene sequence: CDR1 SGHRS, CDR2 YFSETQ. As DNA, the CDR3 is TGCGCCAGCAGAGGGACTAGCGGGGACCATGAGCAGTTCTTC. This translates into CASRGTSGDHEQFF.

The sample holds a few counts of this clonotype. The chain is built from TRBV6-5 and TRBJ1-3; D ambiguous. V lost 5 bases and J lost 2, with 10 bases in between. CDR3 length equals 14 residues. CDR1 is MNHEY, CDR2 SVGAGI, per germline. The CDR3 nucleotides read TGTGCCAGCAGTCACCGAGAGACTGGAAACACCATATATTTT. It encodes CASSHRETGNTIYF.

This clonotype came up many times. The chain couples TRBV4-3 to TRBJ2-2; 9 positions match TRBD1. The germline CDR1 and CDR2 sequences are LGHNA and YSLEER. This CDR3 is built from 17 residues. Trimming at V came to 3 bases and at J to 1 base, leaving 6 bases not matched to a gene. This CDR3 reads CASSQDPGQGNTGELFF. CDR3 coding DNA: TGCGCCAGCAGCCAGGACCCGGGACAGGGGAACACCGGGGAGCTGTTTTTT.

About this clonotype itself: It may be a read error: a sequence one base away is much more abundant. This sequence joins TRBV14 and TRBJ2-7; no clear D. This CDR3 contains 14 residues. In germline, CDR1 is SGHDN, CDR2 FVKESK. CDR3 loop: CASSQDLSSYERYF. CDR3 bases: TGTGCCAGCAGCCAAGATCTGAGCTCCTACGAGCGGTACTTC.

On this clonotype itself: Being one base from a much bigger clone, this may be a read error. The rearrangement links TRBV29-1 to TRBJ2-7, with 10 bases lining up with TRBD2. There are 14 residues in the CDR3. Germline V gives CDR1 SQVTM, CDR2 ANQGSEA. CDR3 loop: CSASLAGEYYGQYF. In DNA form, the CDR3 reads TGCAGCGCCTCCCTAGCGGGAGAGTACTACGGGCAGTACTTC.

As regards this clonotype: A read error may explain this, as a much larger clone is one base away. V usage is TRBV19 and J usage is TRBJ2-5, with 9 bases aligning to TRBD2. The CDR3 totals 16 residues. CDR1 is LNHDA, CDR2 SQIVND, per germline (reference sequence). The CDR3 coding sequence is TGTGCCAGTGGTATATCTGGCGGGAGGGGCCAAGAGACCCAGTACTTC. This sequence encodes CASGISGGRGQETQYF.

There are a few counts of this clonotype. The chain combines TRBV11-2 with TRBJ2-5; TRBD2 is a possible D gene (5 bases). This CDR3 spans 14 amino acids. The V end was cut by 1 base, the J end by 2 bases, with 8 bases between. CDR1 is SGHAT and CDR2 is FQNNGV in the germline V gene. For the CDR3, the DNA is TGTGCCAGCAGCTTAGTTCCGGGACAAGAGACCCAGTACTTC. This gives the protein CASSLVPGQETQYF.

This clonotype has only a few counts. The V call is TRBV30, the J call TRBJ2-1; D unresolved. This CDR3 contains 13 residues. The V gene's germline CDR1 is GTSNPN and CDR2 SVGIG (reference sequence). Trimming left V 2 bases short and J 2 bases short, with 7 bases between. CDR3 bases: TGTGCCTGGAGTCCGCAGCCCTACAATGAGCAGTTCTTC. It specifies CAWSPQPYNEQFF. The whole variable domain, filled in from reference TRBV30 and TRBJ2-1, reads SQTIHQWPATLVQPVGSPLSLECTVEGTSNPNLYWYRQAAGRGLQLLFYSVGIGQISSEVPQNLSASRPQDRQFILSSKKLLLSDSGFYLCAWSPQPYNEQFFGPGTRLTVL.

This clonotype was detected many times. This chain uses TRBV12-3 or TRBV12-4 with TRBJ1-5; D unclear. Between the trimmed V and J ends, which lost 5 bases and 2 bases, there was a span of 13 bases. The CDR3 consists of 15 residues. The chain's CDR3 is CASSPVGSGNQPQHF. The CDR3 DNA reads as TGTGCCAGCAGTCCCGTGGGGAGTGGCAATCAGCCCCAGCATTTT.

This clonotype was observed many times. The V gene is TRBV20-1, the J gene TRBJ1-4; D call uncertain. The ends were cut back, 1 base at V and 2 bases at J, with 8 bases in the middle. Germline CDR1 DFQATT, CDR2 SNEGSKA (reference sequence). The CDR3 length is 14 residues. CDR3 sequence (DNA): TGCAGTGCTAGAGTGCGGACCACTAATGAAAAACTGTTTTTT. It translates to CSARVRTTNEKLFF.

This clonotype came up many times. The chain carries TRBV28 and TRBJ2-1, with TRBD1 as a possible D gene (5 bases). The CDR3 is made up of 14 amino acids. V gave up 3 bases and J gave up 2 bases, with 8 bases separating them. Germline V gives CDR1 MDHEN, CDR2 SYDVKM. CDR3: CASSFRGAYNEQFF. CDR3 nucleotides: TGTGCCAGCAGTTTTAGGGGCGCCTACAATGAGCAGTTCTTC.

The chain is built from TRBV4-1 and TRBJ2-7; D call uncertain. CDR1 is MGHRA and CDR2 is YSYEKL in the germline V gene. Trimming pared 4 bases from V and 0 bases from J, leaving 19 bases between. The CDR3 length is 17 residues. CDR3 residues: CASSLHHRVVDSYEQYF. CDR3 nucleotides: TGCGCCAGCAGCCTCCACCATAGGGTAGTTGACTCCTACGAGCAGTACTTC.